This T cell receptor beta chain was obtained from a study of response to subunit inactivated influenza vaccine. This clonotype came up a few times. Antigen: not known. A single record per CDR3 protein comes from TCRdb applying MiXCR to the RT-PCR reads. The data contain 800,000 to 1,000,000 distinct CDR3 sequences, over 20% of them singletons. Overall study findings and caveats: The authors put forward the suggestion that each seasonal influenza vaccination may bring in only a limited number of new T cells.

This CDR3 is 12 amino acids long. The V end was cut by 6 bases, the J end by 5 bases, with 13 bases between. Looked up from germline, CDR1 is DFQATT and CDR2 is SNEGSKA (reference sequence). The genes are TRBV20-1 and TRBJ2-5; D unclear. This sequence was found in a man aged 50-59 years who received an inactivated influenza vaccine. Source: PBMCs from blood, taken about 5 days after vaccination. CDR3 sequence reads: CSAAVGRETQYF. The CDR3 DNA follows: TGCAGTGCCGCGGTGGGCCGGGAGACCCAGTACTTC.